The next 27 T cell receptor beta chains were all read from a single sample in a study of breast tumors, draining lymph nodes, adjacent tissues. MiXCR, run by TCRdb on the multiplex PCR reads, gives a single entry per CDR3 protein. The table shows 66,000 or so distinct CDR3 sequences, with 40% to 55% occurring only once. Sequencing was carried out using breast tumor tissue. These receptors were taken from a female donor with breast cancer. Some clones in this sample may be carry-over from other donors' samples.

This clonotype has just one count. The chain uses TRBV29-1 and TRBJ1-2; D is undetermined. Trimming left V 0 bases short and J 4 bases short, with 15 bases between. CDR3 length equals 15 residues. Per the germline V gene, CDR1 is SQVTM and CDR2 is ANQGSEA. The CDR3 here is CSVEDHGRSTYGYTF. In nucleotides, the CDR3 is TGCAGCGTTGAAGATCATGGCAGATCAACCTATGGCTACACCTTC.

The chain links TRBV29-1 to TRBJ1-2; D is uncertain. This CDR3 has 14 residues. Germline loops: CDR1 SQVTM, CDR2 ANQGSEA. V was shortened by 8 bases and J by 5 bases, with 21 bases between the two germline ends. The DNA for the CDR3 is TGCAGCAGTTGGGCCCCTCAGTGGATATATGGCTACACCTTC. Translating it yields CSSWAPQWIYGYTF. Full variable domain (outside the CDR3, taken from reference TRBV29-1 and TRBJ1-2): SAVISQKPSRDICQRGTSLTIQCQVDSQVTMMFWYRQQPGQSLTLIATANQGSEATYESGFVIDKFPISRPNLTFSTLTVSNMSPEDSSIYLCSSWAPQWIYGYTFGSGTRLTVV.

This clonotype was found many times. V gene TRBV7-6 combines with J gene TRBJ2-3; no definite D call. Germline V lookup: CDR1 SGHVS, CDR2 FNYEAQ. The CDR3 extends over 14 amino acids. Trimming removed 1 base at V and 2 bases at J, with 7 bases between. CDR3 nucleotides: TGTGCCAGCAGCTTAGTCGTTAACACAGATACGCAGTATTTT. Its translation: CASSLVVNTDTQYF.

This clonotype appeared many times. This chain links TRBV12-3 or TRBV12-4 with TRBJ2-3, with D unclear. Trimming took 6 bases from V and 3 from J, leaving 13 bases between them. The CDR3 totals 14 residues. CDR3 in DNA: TGTGCCAGCAGCCTAATGATGATGACAGATACGCAGTATTTT. Its protein is CASSLMMMTDTQYF.

This clonotype appeared a single time. A much larger clone differs by one base, so this may be a read error. The V and J genes are TRBV20-1 and TRBJ2-3; 7 nucleotides align to TRBD2. The CDR3 is made up of 13 amino acids. Germline V gives CDR1 DFQATT, CDR2 SNEGSKA (reference sequence). Trimming removed 6 bases from V and 5 bases from J; junction bases left unmatched: 8. As DNA, the CDR3 is TGCAGTGCCTTGAGGGGCGGGGGAGATACGCAGTATTTT. This translates into CSALRGGGDTQYF.

This clonotype was recorded many times. The rearrangement joins TRBV28 to TRBJ2-3; 8 bases agree with TRBD2. Unmatched junction bases numbered 9, after V lost 2 bases and J lost 5 bases. The CDR3 extends over 16 amino acids. CDR1 is MDHEN, CDR2 SYDVKM, per germline. Written as DNA, the CDR3 is TGTGCCAGCAGTTTAGCACCGGGGGGGCGAGGAGATACGCAGTATTTT. This encodes CASSLAPGGRGDTQYF.

This clonotype was detected ten times or more. V is TRBV6-1 and J is TRBJ1-5; D call uncertain. The CDR3 sequence is 16 residues long. The V end was cut by 3 bases, the J end by 3 bases, with 15 bases between. Germline V gene sequence: CDR1 MNHNS, CDR2 SASEGT. The CDR3 nucleotides are TGTGCCAGCAGTGAGTGGGGAGGAGGGAACAATCAGCCCCAGCATTTT. Its protein is CASSEWGGGNNQPQHF.

The J gene is TRBJ2-4, the V gene TRBV5-6; D uncertain. The length of the CDR3 is 16 residues. The germline V and J ends were trimmed by 1 base and 2 bases, with 13 bases remaining between them. Germline V CDR1 and CDR2: SGHDT, YYEEEE. This CDR3 is CASSLRLLAPKNIQYF. CDR3 DNA sequence: TGTGCCAGCAGCTTGAGGTTATTAGCCCCCAAAAACATTCAGTACTTC.

The chain uses TRBV20-1 and TRBJ2-1, with TRBD2 matching 8 bases. V trimming: 1 base; J trimming: 7 bases; junction bases outside the gene matches: 6. Germline loops: CDR1 DFQATT, CDR2 SNEGSKA (reference sequence). The CDR3 has 14 amino acids. The CDR3 loop is CSARAGGLPNEQFF. CDR3 sequence (DNA): TGCAGTGCTAGAGCGGGGGGGCTACCAAATGAGCAGTTCTTC.

This clonotype was seen at least ten times. V and J are TRBV12-3 or TRBV12-4 and TRBJ2-2, with D possibly TRBD1 on 5 matching bases. Trimming shortened V by 0 bases and J by 4 bases, and 15 bases separated the two germline ends. The CDR3 spans 17 residues. The chain's CDR3 is CASSLAFSRAGTGELFF. Here the CDR3 DNA reads TGTGCCAGCAGTTTAGCGTTTTCCAGGGCTGGCACCGGGGAGCTGTTTTTT.

This clonotype showed up many times. The chain joins TRBV7-9 to TRBJ2-5; the D gene is possibly TRBD1 (6 bases). Between the trimmed V and J ends, which lost 1 base and 5 bases, there was a span of 20 bases. Germline V gene lookup returns CDR1 SEHNR and CDR2 FQNEAQ (reference sequence). The CDR3 consists of 17 residues. The CDR3 spells CASSLGRGSGVGETQYF. The CDR3, as DNA: TGTGCCAGCAGCTTAGGACGTGGTTCAGGGGTCGGGGAGACCCAGTACTTC.

This clonotype was counted at least ten times. A much larger clone sits a single nucleotide away, making a read error possible. V is TRBV20-1 and J is TRBJ2-7; D is perhaps TRBD1 (6 bases). The CDR3 contains 14 residues. V gave up 0 bases and J gave up 6 bases, with 15 bases separating them. Germline CDR1 DFQATT, CDR2 SNEGSKA (reference sequence). The CDR3 spells CSARDRGLLSEQYF. In DNA form, the CDR3 reads TGCAGTGCTAGAGACAGGGGTCTCCTTTCCGAGCAGTACTTC.

This clonotype was found many times. A much larger clone lies a single base off, so this may be a read error. This chain uses TRBV11-2 with TRBJ2-5; 7 bases match TRBD2. Losses at the gene ends were 5 bases for V and 7 bases for J; bases not matched to a gene: 16. Germline loops: CDR1 SGHAT, CDR2 FQNNGV. This CDR3 has 16 amino acids. CDR3 region: CASSPGLAALQRTQYF. The DNA of the CDR3 is TGTGCCAGCAGCCCTGGCCTAGCGGCCCTCCAAAGGACCCAGTACTTC.

The chain combines TRBV4-1 with TRBJ2-1; D possibly corresponds to TRBD1 (6 bases). The CDR3 runs to 14 residues. Trimming stripped 5 bases from V and 8 bases from J, with 16 bases between. CDR1 and CDR2 (germline): MGHRA, YSYEKL. CDR3 in amino acids: CASSLRQWGHEQFF. The CDR3 DNA is TGCGCCAGCAGCTTGAGACAGTGGGGGCATGAGCAGTTCTTC.

The chain links TRBV6-6 to TRBJ2-3, with a tentative D call TRBD1 (5 bases). Germline assignment: CDR1 MNHNY and CDR2 SVGAGI (reference sequence). Between the trimmed V and J ends, which lost 2 bases and 2 bases, there was a span of 17 bases. The CDR3 loop spans 17 amino acids. The CDR3 here is CASSYRWGKRHTDTQYF. CDR3 nucleotide sequence: TGTGCCAGCAGTTACAGGTGGGGCAAGCGCCACACAGATACGCAGTATTTT.

This clonotype was seen more than once but under ten times. One base away lies a much larger clone, so this may be a sequencing read error. The rearrangement links TRBV20-1 to TRBJ2-1; TRBD1 might be the D (5 bases). CDR1 is DFQATT, CDR2 SNEGSKA, per germline (reference sequence). V lost 3 bases, J lost 8 bases, and 23 bases lay in between. The CDR3 sequence is 16 residues long. The CDR3 bases are TGCAGTGCTAGTTTCCTAAGGGGATTTTCCGGTCATGAGCAGTTCTTC. It translates to CSASFLRGFSGHEQFF.

To note about this clonotype: A much larger clone lies one base from this, so it may be a read error. The rearrangement joins TRBV14 to TRBJ2-2; 9 nucleotides match TRBD2. Per the germline V gene, CDR1 is SGHDN and CDR2 is FVKESK. CDR3 length: 15 residues. The CDR3 loop is CASSLVRGGSGEPFF. The CDR3 DNA is TGTGCCAGCAGCCTGGTGCGGGGGGGCTCCGGGGAGCCGTTTTTT.

Of note for this clonotype: A read error may explain this, as a much larger clone is one base away. The CDR3 loop is CASSPWGPPRYGYTF. The CDR3 coding sequence is TGCGCCAGCAGCCCCTGGGGACCCCCTCGCTATGGCTACACCTTC. The chain carries TRBV5-8 and TRBJ1-2; perhaps TRBD1 as D (5 bases). This CDR3 spans 15 amino acids. Germline V gives CDR1 SGHTS, CDR2 YDEGEE.

This clonotype was seen once. This chain connects TRBV2 to TRBJ2-3; TRBD2 is a possible D gene (6 bases). Germline CDR1 and CDR2: SNHLY and FYNNEI. This CDR3 spans 15 amino acids. CDR3 residues: CASGEDGIVLDTQYF. The DNA of the CDR3 is TGTGCTAGCGGTGAAGATGGTATAGTATTAGATACGCAGTATTTT.

A single count supports this clonotype. The V and J genes are TRBV3-1 and TRBJ1-1, with D perhaps matching TRBD1 (5 bases). Germline CDR1 reads LGHDT; CDR2 reads YNNKEL (reference sequence). The CDR3 runs to 15 residues. Trimming stripped 0 bases from V and 5 bases from J, with 13 bases between. CDR3 region: CASSQEGAIKTEAFF. CDR3 nucleotide sequence: TGTGCCAGCAGCCAAGAAGGGGCGATTAAGACTGAAGCTTTCTTT.

This clonotype was detected many times. This chain connects TRBV2 to TRBJ2-7; 10 bases are shared with TRBD1. V trimming: 6 bases; J trimming: 4 bases; junction bases outside the gene matches: 6. Germline values: CDR1 SNHLY, CDR2 FYNNEI. The CDR3 has 14 residues. The CDR3 here is CASSRQGAIYEQYF. The CDR3 DNA follows: TGTGCCAGCAGCAGACAGGGGGCAATTTACGAGCAGTACTTC.

This clonotype was observed many times. The chain couples TRBV20-1 to TRBJ2-1; 11 bases map to TRBD2. This CDR3 contains 16 residues. The germline V gene encodes CDR1 DFQATT and CDR2 SNEGSKA (reference sequence). V lost 5 bases, J lost 7 bases, and 13 bases stayed unmatched. This CDR3 is CSAQGASGRIGNEQFF. CDR3 sequence (DNA): TGCAGTGCTCAAGGGGCTAGCGGGAGGATAGGGAATGAGCAGTTCTTC.

V and J are TRBV20-1 and TRBJ2-3; the match to TRBD1 covers 9 bases. This CDR3 contains 17 residues. After removal of 4 bases from V and 7 bases from J, the junction contained 18 bases not matched to a gene. Germline V gene data show CDR1 as DFQATT and CDR2 as SNEGSKA (reference sequence). As DNA, the CDR3 is TGCAGTGCTATTTTGTCGGGGTTGGGACAGGGATTTTATACGCAGTATTTT. Protein product: CSAILSGLGQGFYTQYF.

This clonotype occurred many times. A read error may explain this, as a much larger clone is one base away. This rearrangement joins TRBV7-9 to TRBJ2-3; D gene uncertain. This CDR3 has 11 residues. Germline CDR1 SEHNR, CDR2 FQNEAQ (reference sequence). V was trimmed by 2 bases and J by 5 bases, leaving 2 bases between them. The CDR3 loop is CASSLRDTQYF. The CDR3 nucleotides read TGTGCCAGCAGCTTAAGAGATACGCAGTATTTT.

Many counts were recorded for this clonotype. J is TRBJ2-7 and V is TRBV18; 7 positions match TRBD1. This CDR3 spans 14 amino acids. Germline values: CDR1 KGHSH, CDR2 LQKENI. After removal of 3 bases from V and 1 base from J, the junction contained 3 bases not matched to a gene. CDR3 DNA: TGTGCCAGCTCACCTTTGACAGGGTCCTACGAGCAGTACTTC. Translating it yields CASSPLTGSYEQYF. Based on the CDR3 plus reference TRBV18 and TRBJ2-7, the full variable domain is NAGVMQNPRHLVRRRGQEARLRCSPMKGHSHVYWYRQLPEEGLKFMVYLQKENIIDESGMPKERFSAEFPKEGPSILRIQQVVRGDSAAYFCASSPLTGSYEQYFGPGTRLTVT.

This clonotype was detected only a few times. The chain is built from TRBV12-3 or TRBV12-4 and TRBJ1-1, with D tentatively TRBD1 (5 bases). V was cut by 2 bases and J by 1 base, with 8 bases left in between. The CDR3 covers 14 residues. This CDR3 reads CASSLQGTNTEAFF. CDR3 DNA: TGTGCCAGCAGTTTACAGGGTACGAACACTGAAGCTTTCTTT.

Points on this clonotype: In this CDR3 the conserved last residue, phenylalanine or tryptophan, is missing, so a read error is likely. The limits of the CDR3 on the DNA are not certain, so only TCRdb's listed CDR3 is given. V and J are TRBV2 and TRBJ2-5; whether TRBD1, the table's D call, matches the DNA was not checked. The CDR3 totals 14 residues, both ends included. CDR1 SNHLY and CDR2 FYNNEI come from the germline V gene. The CDR3 is CASRIRQGGYTFGS.